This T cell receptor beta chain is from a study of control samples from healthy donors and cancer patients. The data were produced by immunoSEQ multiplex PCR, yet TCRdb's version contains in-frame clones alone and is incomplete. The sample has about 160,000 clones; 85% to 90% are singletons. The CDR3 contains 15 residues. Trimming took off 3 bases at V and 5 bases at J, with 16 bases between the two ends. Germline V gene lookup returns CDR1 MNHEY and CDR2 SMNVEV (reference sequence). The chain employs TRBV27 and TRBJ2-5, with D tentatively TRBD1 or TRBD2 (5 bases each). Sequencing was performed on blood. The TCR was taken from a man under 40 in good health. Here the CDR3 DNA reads TGTGCCAGCAGTTTCCAGGGCGAGGGCTGGGAGACCCAGTACTTC. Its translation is CASSFQGEGWETQYF.